This T cell receptor beta chain was sequenced during a study of blood T cell repertoires in COVID-19 (dated by TCRdb to the early 2020s). In the study overall: Samples from collaborators originated in the United States, Italy and Spain and spanned both the acute and convalescent phases of COVID-19. The material from the prospective study consisted of cDNA or gDNA derived from T cells, B-cell-depleted T cells, or PBMCs. The dataset comprised deeply sampled blood TCRbeta repertoires from subjects exposed to, actively infected with, or recovered from COVID-19. A de-identified subject ID, COVID-19 status, age in years and sex were almost always included in the sample metadata. Where available, HLA class I and class II types were obtained from metadata supplied by the sample provider rather than from assay-based typing. A freely available public database, intended as a resource for researchers studying the immune response to SARS-CoV-2, is where the repertoires were released. Samples were obtained from the ongoing ImmuneRACE study (first 160 participants) and from over 1,000 subjects provided by 6 global collaborators.

Whole blood was collected in K2EDTA tubes by collaborating institutions according to the institutions' own protocols. For TCRbeta analysis, collaborators shipped samples in one of three forms: frozen whole blood, isolated PBMCs, or DNA extracted from either of those sample types. Study-wide findings and limitations: The quantity of clinical and demographic metadata differed by source and by participant and was supplied without curation.

This clone was seen more than once but under ten times. There is no known antigen for this receptor. Base qualities are not recorded, but no much larger clone differs from it by a single base. TCRbeta CDR3 regions were amplified from genomic DNA using the immunoSEQ Assay, a bias-controlled multiplex PCR. For the original study's pipeline: Nucleated cell counts per sample were estimated from amplification of reference gene primers within the assay. To quantify the absolute abundance of each unique TCRbeta CDR3 rearrangement, sequence reads were collapsed and filtered. For each sample, productive Simpson clonality was calculated as the square root of Simpson's diversity index over productive rearrangements. Imported from immuneACCESS, the table was reduced by TCRdb to in-frame sequences with V and J called. These copies leave out some clones; in studies compared against another copy, an unresolved V gene accounts for under half, and the cause of the remainder is not known. V, J and clone size derive from that table, while D and trimming were established from the DNA sequence. The sample table shows hundreds of thousands of clones, and about 79% are seen once. The biggest ten clones account for roughly 10% of the sample.

At the junction V is shortened by 2 bases and J by 4 bases; bases outside the gene matches: 5. As encoded in the germline V gene (reference sequence), CDR1 is MNHNY while CDR2 is SVGAGI. Including cysteine and phenylalanine, the CDR3 has 16 amino acids. Only the CDR3 part of the read is kept: 48 bases, read in frame from the first base. This receptor was obtained from a woman aged 80 or over with acute or convalescent COVID-19. The sequence joins TRBV6-6 to TRBJ2-2; a stretch of 9 junction bases matches TRBD1. Sequenced material: peripheral blood. The CDR3 reads as follows: CASSYRQGVITGELFF. The DNA reads as follows: TGTGCCAGCAGTTACAGACAGGGGGTAATCACCGGGGAGCTGTTTTTT.